This T cell receptor beta chain was captured in a study of T cell responses to AZD1222 COVID-19 vaccine. Whole-study results and caveats: Within unmutated variant regions lay the reported targets of nearly half of spike-specific TCRs. The study found vaccine-associated CD4 TCRs spanning spike, dominant at 160-218 and 743-854. Most donors were white British and more were female, and clonal diversity was possibly underestimated. Baseline seropositives among AZD1222 recipients totaled only 5 or 6.

The protocol was immunoSEQ multiplex PCR, while the TCRdb copy is restricted to in-frame clones and leaves out a portion. Of about 150,000 clones in the sample, 90% to 95% are singletons; the top ten hold about 3%. A remark on this clone: The antigen remains undetermined.

The sequencing used peripheral blood, collected on day 0 of MenACWY control vaccination. The clonotype was recovered from an adult in good health.

In DNA form, the CDR3 reads TGTGCCAGCAGTTACTCGTCTAGCGGTACTCGGTACGAGCAGTACTTC. Its translation: CASSYSSSGTRYEQYF. The V and J genes are TRBV6-2 or TRBV6-3 and TRBJ2-7; TRBD2 agrees at 7 bases. Germline V CDR1 and CDR2: MNHEY, SVGEGT. This CDR3 has 16 residues. The V segment lost 0 bases and the J segment 4 bases; nucleotides outside the gene matches: 9.